The following is a T cell receptor (beta chain) sequence with its context. What it binds is unknown. The data derive from a study of vaccination and CD4 T cells after COVID-19. CD4+ T cells that had been cultured provided DNA sequenced with the Oncomine TCR Beta short-read assay. TCRdb processed the PCR reads anew with MiXCR; each CDR3 protein has one entry. The table records 20,000 to 25,000 distinct CDR3 sequences, 60% of them present only once. CDR1 is MNHEY and CDR2 is SMNVEV in the germline V gene (reference sequence). Trimming stripped 5 bases from V and 3 bases from J, with 20 bases between. The CDR3 is 16 residues long. The treatment was: approximately nine-day PBMC culture with coronavirus spike peptide pools or control peptides (ViraFEST assay).

This receptor was identified in a human donor who received a COVID-19 vaccine. The sample here was CD4+ T cells from blood, cultured in vitro, taken after SARS-CoV-2 vaccination. The chain links TRBV27 to TRBJ2-7; no firm D call. The CDR3 sequence: CASSPLGPINVYEQYF. CDR3 nucleotide sequence: TGTGCCAGCAGTCCCCTGGGCCCTATAAACGTCTACGAGCAGTACTTC.